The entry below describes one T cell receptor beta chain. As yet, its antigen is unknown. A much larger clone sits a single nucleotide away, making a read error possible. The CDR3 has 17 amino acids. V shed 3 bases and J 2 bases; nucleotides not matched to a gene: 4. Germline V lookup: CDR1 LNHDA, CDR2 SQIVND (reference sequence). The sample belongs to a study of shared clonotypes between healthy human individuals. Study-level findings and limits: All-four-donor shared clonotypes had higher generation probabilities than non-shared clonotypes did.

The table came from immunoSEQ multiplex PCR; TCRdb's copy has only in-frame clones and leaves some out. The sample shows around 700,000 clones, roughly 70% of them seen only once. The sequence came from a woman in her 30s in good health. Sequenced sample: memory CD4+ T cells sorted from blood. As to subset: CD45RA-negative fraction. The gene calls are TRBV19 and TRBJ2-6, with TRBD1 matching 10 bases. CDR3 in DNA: TGTGCCAGTAGTATCGGACAGGGGGGGGCTGGGGCCAACGTCCTGACTTTC. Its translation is CASSIGQGGAGANVLTF.